Listed below are T cell receptor beta chains from one sample, sequenced in a study of blood T cell repertoires in COVID-19. Profiled with immunoSEQ multiplex PCR; TCRdb holds only in-frame clones, not every one. The sample includes some 200,000 clones, roughly 87% of them seen just once. Sequences were obtained from PBMCs or T cells enriched from blood (not recorded which). These receptors came from a woman in her thirties who had recovered from COVID-19. CDR3s include the opening cysteine and the closing phenylalanine or tryptophan. A D gene is named only where the DNA matches it firmly. Expanded clones get a size class; other rows say once, few or many, or leave the size out.

v_gene: TRBV28; abundance: once; j_gene: TRBJ2-2; d_gene: -; CDR3nt: TGTGCCAGCAGTTTAGGTGGGCCAGAGAACACCGGGGAGCTGTTTTTT; CDR3aa: CASSLGGPENTGELFF
v_gene: TRBV7-3; abundance: few; j_gene: TRBJ1-1; d_gene: TRBD1; CDR3nt: TGTGCCAGCAGTCAAACAGGGGGTAATACTGAAGCTTTCTTT; CDR3aa: CASSQTGGNTEAFF
v_gene: TRBV6-5; abundance: once; j_gene: TRBJ1-4; d_gene: -; CDR3nt: TGTGCCAGCAGAGAGGCTGGGGGGGTCGAAAAACTGTTTTTT; CDR3aa: CASREAGGVEKLFF
v_gene: TRBV7-7; abundance: -; j_gene: TRBJ2-1; d_gene: TRBD2; CDR3nt: TGTGCTAGCAGCCCCCAGACTAGCGGGGCCCTGCCCAATGAGCAGTTCTTC; CDR3aa: CASSPQTSGALPNEQFF
v_gene: TRBV30; abundance: -; j_gene: TRBJ1-4; d_gene: -; CDR3nt: TGTGCCTGGAGTGCGCGGGGGGGGATCAACGAAAAACTGTTTTTT; CDR3aa: CAWSARGGINEKLFF
v_gene: TRBV4-2; abundance: -; j_gene: TRBJ2-1; d_gene: -; CDR3nt: TGTGCCAGCAGCCAAGGGGAGTTTGAGCAGTTCTTC; CDR3aa: CASSQGEFEQFF
v_gene: TRBV6-6; abundance: -; j_gene: TRBJ1-2; d_gene: -; CDR3nt: TGTGCCAGCAGGGACCAGGGTTTAGAGGGCTACACCTTC; CDR3aa: CASRDQGLEGYTF
v_gene: TRBV29-1; abundance: -; j_gene: TRBJ1-2; d_gene: -; CDR3nt: TGCAGCGTTGGGGGGCTAGGGGACTATGGCTACACCTTC; CDR3aa: CSVGGLGDYGYTF
v_gene: TRBV24-1; abundance: -; j_gene: TRBJ1-1; d_gene: -; CDR3nt: TGTGCCACCAGTGATTTTCAAAAGGAGTCGGATCCTTCCTTGAACACTGAAGCTTTCTTT; CDR3aa: CATSDFQKESDPSLNTEAFF
v_gene: TRBV9; abundance: -; j_gene: TRBJ1-2; d_gene: TRBD1; CDR3nt: TGTGCCAGCAGCGCGGACGGACAGGGAGACGGCTACACCTTC; CDR3aa: CASSADGQGDGYTF
v_gene: TRBV15; abundance: -; j_gene: TRBJ1-2; d_gene: -; CDR3nt: TGTGCCACCAGCAGAGATACGGCTGAGCGTGGCTACACCTTC; CDR3aa: CATSRDTAERGYTF
v_gene: TRBV24-1; abundance: -; j_gene: TRBJ2-3; d_gene: TRBD2; CDR3nt: TGTGCCACCAGTGAGGCCGGGACTACGGGGAGAGGGCCGCAGTATTTT; CDR3aa: CATSEAGTTGRGPQYF
v_gene: TRBV9; abundance: -; j_gene: TRBJ2-3; d_gene: -; CDR3nt: TGTGCCAGCAGCGTAGGGGGGGACACAGATACGCAGTATTTT; CDR3aa: CASSVGGDTDTQYF
v_gene: TRBV9; abundance: -; j_gene: TRBJ2-5; d_gene: TRBD1; CDR3nt: TGTGCCAGCAGCCCCCTCGGGACAGGGAGCGAGACCCAGTACTTC; CDR3aa: CASSPLGTGSETQYF
v_gene: TRBV11-2; abundance: -; j_gene: TRBJ2-1; d_gene: TRBD2; CDR3nt: TGTGCCAGCAGCGTAGCGGGAGGGCGAGATGAGCAGTTCTTC; CDR3aa: CASSVAGGRDEQFF
v_gene: TRBV7-2; abundance: -; j_gene: TRBJ2-3; d_gene: -; CDR3nt: TGTGCCAGCAGCTTAGACAGGGGCACAGATACGCAGTATTTT; CDR3aa: CASSLDRGTDTQYF
v_gene: TRBV12-3/TRBV12-4; abundance: -; j_gene: TRBJ1-1; d_gene: -; CDR3nt: TGTGCCAGCAGTTCAAGGGGATGGACTGAAGCTTTCTTT; CDR3aa: CASSSRGWTEAFF
v_gene: TRBV11-3; abundance: -; j_gene: TRBJ1-1; d_gene: TRBD1; CDR3nt: TGTGCCAGCAGCAGGGGACAGGGGCTTGAAGCTTTCTTT; CDR3aa: CASSRGQGLEAFF
v_gene: TRBV4-2; abundance: once; j_gene: TRBJ2-1; d_gene: TRBD2; CDR3nt: TGTGCCAGCAGCCGAGGCGGGACTAGCGGCAATGAGCAGTTCTTC; CDR3aa: CASSRGGTSGNEQFF
v_gene: TRBV19; abundance: -; j_gene: TRBJ1-2; d_gene: TRBD1; CDR3nt: TGTGCCAGTAGTACTACAGGGGCCTATGGCTACACCTTC; CDR3aa: CASSTTGAYGYTF
v_gene: TRBV19; abundance: once; j_gene: TRBJ1-2; d_gene: TRBD1; CDR3nt: TGTGCCAGTAGGAGACAGGGGGCCGACTATGGCTACACCTTC; CDR3aa: CASRRQGADYGYTF
v_gene: TRBV7-2; abundance: -; j_gene: TRBJ2-7; d_gene: TRBD2; CDR3nt: TGTGCCAGCAGCTTTGGACTAGCCTGGGGAGAGCAGTACTTC; CDR3aa: CASSFGLAWGEQYF
v_gene: TRBV12-5; abundance: -; j_gene: TRBJ1-2; d_gene: -; CDR3nt: TGTGCTAGTGGTTTGGTAGGAGGAGGCCGGGGGGGCGGCTACACCTTC; CDR3aa: CASGLVGGGRGGGYTF
v_gene: TRBV13; abundance: -; j_gene: TRBJ1-1; d_gene: TRBD1; CDR3nt: TGTGCCAGCAGCACCCGAGGGGGCCGGAACACTGAAGCTTTCTTT; CDR3aa: CASSTRGGRNTEAFF
v_gene: TRBV3-1/TRBV3-2; abundance: once; j_gene: TRBJ1-2; d_gene: TRBD1; CDR3nt: TGTGCCAGCAGCCAAGAAAGAGGGGGCAATGGCTACACCTTC; CDR3aa: CASSQERGGNGYTF
v_gene: TRBV18; abundance: -; j_gene: TRBJ1-3; d_gene: TRBD1; CDR3nt: TGTGCCAGCTCACCACTAGGGACAGAAGGAAACACCATATATTTT; CDR3aa: CASSPLGTEGNTIYF
v_gene: TRBV7-8; abundance: -; j_gene: TRBJ2-3; d_gene: TRBD2; CDR3nt: TGTGCCAGCAGCTTAGCTAGCGGGAGAACAGATACGCAGTATTTT; CDR3aa: CASSLASGRTDTQYF
v_gene: TRBV30; abundance: -; j_gene: TRBJ1-6; d_gene: TRBD1; CDR3nt: TGTGCCTGGCAAACAGGGGGCGATTCACCCCTCCACTTT; CDR3aa: CAWQTGGDSPLHF
v_gene: TRBV6-5; abundance: -; j_gene: TRBJ1-6; d_gene: -; CDR3nt: TGTGCCAGCAGCCTTAGAAATTCACCCCTCCACTTT; CDR3aa: CASSLRNSPLHF
v_gene: TRBV6-5; abundance: few; j_gene: TRBJ1-6; d_gene: -; CDR3nt: TGTGCCAGCAGGGCCGACACTTCTAATTCACCCCTCCACTTT; CDR3aa: CASRADTSNSPLHF
v_gene: TRBV19; abundance: -; j_gene: TRBJ1-1; d_gene: -; CDR3nt: TGTGCCAGTAGTATCCGGGAGAACACTGAAGCTTTCTTT; CDR3aa: CASSIRENTEAFF
v_gene: TRBV29-1; abundance: -; j_gene: TRBJ2-5; d_gene: -; CDR3nt: TGCACCATAGACTGGGGCCGTGGGACCCAGTACTTC; CDR3aa: CTIDWGRGTQYF
v_gene: TRBV7-2; abundance: -; j_gene: TRBJ2-5; d_gene: -; CDR3nt: TGTGCCAGCAGCTTAGACTCCGGGACTGAGGAGACCCAGTACTTC; CDR3aa: CASSLDSGTEETQYF
v_gene: TRBV30; abundance: -; j_gene: TRBJ1-5; d_gene: -; CDR3nt: TGTGCCTGGAGTCGCGGATCTCGGCAGCCCCAGCATTTT; CDR3aa: CAWSRGSRQPQHF
v_gene: TRBV4-3; abundance: -; j_gene: TRBJ1-1; d_gene: -; CDR3nt: TGCGCCAGCAGCCAAGATCTCGACAGAACTGAAGCTTTCTTT; CDR3aa: CASSQDLDRTEAFF
v_gene: TRBV13; abundance: -; j_gene: TRBJ2-1; d_gene: -; CDR3nt: TGTGCCAGCAGCCCTCATGACTTGCGGCCATACAATGAGCAGTTCTTC; CDR3aa: CASSPHDLRPYNEQFF
v_gene: TRBV6-6; abundance: -; j_gene: TRBJ1-2; d_gene: TRBD1; CDR3nt: TGTGCCAGCAACTGGTCCCAGGGGGAACATGGCTACACCTTC; CDR3aa: CASNWSQGEHGYTF
v_gene: TRBV7-3; abundance: few; j_gene: TRBJ1-2; d_gene: TRBD1; CDR3nt: TGTGCCAGCAGCTTGACAGGGGCTGGCTACACCTTC; CDR3aa: CASSLTGAGYTF
v_gene: TRBV5-4; abundance: -; j_gene: TRBJ1-1; d_gene: -; CDR3nt: TGTGCCAGCAGCGGGCGGACGCGGGGAGACACTGAAGCTTTCTTT; CDR3aa: CASSGRTRGDTEAFF
v_gene: TRBV11-3; abundance: -; j_gene: TRBJ1-1; d_gene: -; CDR3nt: TGTGCCAGCAGTTCAAGGGAGAGTGTGGTCATGAACACTGAAGCTTTCTTT; CDR3aa: CASSSRESVVMNTEAFF
v_gene: TRBV27; abundance: -; j_gene: TRBJ1-1; d_gene: -; CDR3nt: TGTGCCAGCAGTCTAGGTCCGAACACTGAAGCTTTCTTT; CDR3aa: CASSLGPNTEAFF